One sample yielded the 26 T cell receptor beta chains listed below, sequenced in a study of cytomegalovirus exposure and HLA in healthy donors. The PCR was carried out with 60 Vbeta primers and 13 Jbeta primers. Assay: immunoSEQ multiplex PCR; the TCRdb copy retains only in-frame clones and omits some. The table lists some 150,000 clones, less than 85% of them singletons. Sequencing was performed on PBMCs. Source of these receptors: a man in his 60s in good health and CMV-seronegative.

The chain is built from TRBV27 and TRBJ1-2, with unresolved D. This CDR3 contains 13 residues. The germline V and J ends were trimmed by 5 bases and 8 bases, with 15 bases remaining between them. Germline CDR1 is MNHEY and CDR2 is SMNVEV (reference sequence). For the CDR3, the DNA is TGTGCCAGCAGTATCCTCGGCCGCGGGGGCTACACCTTC. Amino acids: CASSILGRGGYTF.

V gene TRBV27 combines with J gene TRBJ2-5; 14 nucleotides line up with TRBD2. The CDR3 loop spans 14 amino acids. Unmatched junction bases numbered 9, after V lost 4 bases and J lost 14 bases. From germline, CDR1 is MNHEY and CDR2 SMNVEV (reference sequence). CDR3 DNA: TGTGCCAGCAGTTCGGGGACTAGCGGGAGTCCGGGTTACTTC. It yields the protein CASSSGTSGSPGYF.

V and J are TRBV5-5 and TRBJ1-5, with D possibly TRBD1 on 5 matching bases. Germline V gene lookup returns CDR1 SGHKS and CDR2 YYEKEE (reference sequence). V lost 3 bases and J lost 4, with 8 bases in between. The CDR3 has 13 amino acids. The CDR3 DNA follows: TGTGCCAGCAGCTGGAACAGGAATCAGCCCCAGCATTTT. It encodes CASSWNRNQPQHF.

The chain couples TRBV4-1 to TRBJ2-7; 7 bases are shared with TRBD1. The CDR3 is 15 residues long. V dropped 0 bases and J dropped 2; count of bases not matched to a gene: 4. In germline, CDR1 is MGHRA, CDR2 YSYEKL. CDR3 nucleotide sequence: TGCGCCAGCAGCCAAGATTACAGGGGAACCTACGAGCAGTACTTC. It encodes CASSQDYRGTYEQYF.

The gene calls are TRBV5-1 and TRBJ2-1, with TRBD2 matching 9 bases. V lost 1 base, J lost 7 bases, and 9 bases stayed unmatched. The CDR3 sequence is 16 residues long. Germline V gives CDR1 SGHRS, CDR2 YFSETQ. As DNA, the CDR3 is TGCGCCAGCAGCTTGCCGAGCGGGGGGATATTTAATGAGCAGTTCTTC. Amino acids: CASSLPSGGIFNEQFF.

The chain combines TRBV5-1 with TRBJ2-3, with 8 bases that match TRBD1. This CDR3 has 14 amino acids. The germline V gene encodes CDR1 SGHRS and CDR2 YFSETQ. Losses at the gene ends were 4 bases for V and 5 bases for J; bases not matched to a gene: 6. Written as DNA, the CDR3 is TGCGCCAGCAGCCCGACAGGGGCCGGAGATACGCAGTATTTT. This encodes CASSPTGAGDTQYF.

The J gene is TRBJ2-1, the V gene TRBV7-6, with 15 bases matching TRBD2. The junction had 10 bases not matched to a gene; V was cut back by 4 bases and J by 12 bases. This CDR3 has 16 amino acids. Germline V gives CDR1 SGHVS, CDR2 FNYEAQ. CDR3 DNA sequence: TGTGCCAGCAGCTCCGGACTAGCGGGAGGGAGTTGGGGGCAGTTCTTC. Translating gives CASSSGLAGGSWGQFF.

The chain has TRBV10-2 and TRBJ2-3, with a possible D match to TRBD2 (5 bases). The CDR3 contains 14 residues. Germline CDR1 WSHSY, CDR2 SAAADI. V dropped 4 bases and J dropped 0 bases, with 8 bases sitting between them. The CDR3 sequence: CASSGGRSTDTQYF. For the CDR3, the DNA is TGCGCCAGCAGTGGTGGGAGAAGCACAGATACGCAGTATTTT.

This sequence joins TRBV11-2 and TRBJ2-7; 8 bases match TRBD1. This CDR3 has 18 residues. CDR1 is SGHAT and CDR2 is FQNNGV in the germline V gene. Unmatched junction bases numbered 12, after V lost 0 bases and J lost 2 bases. In DNA, the CDR3 is TGTGCCAGCAGCTTAGACCCGTACCGCGGACAGGGAACCTACGAGCAGTACTTC. Translating it yields CASSLDPYRGQGTYEQYF. The entire variable domain, with the rest obtained from reference TRBV11-2 and TRBJ2-7, is as follows: EAGVAQSPRYKIIEKRQSVAFWCNPISGHATLYWYQQILGQGPKLLIQFQNNGVVDDSQLPKDRFSAERLKGVDSTLKIQPAKLEDSAVYLCASSLDPYRGQGTYEQYFGPGTRLTVT.

V usage is TRBV4-1 and J usage is TRBJ2-7; 7 bases agree with TRBD2. The V gene end was trimmed by 1 base and the J gene end by 2 bases; junction bases not matched to a gene: 5. The CDR3 length is 15 residues. The germline gives CDR1 MGHRA, CDR2 YSYEKL. CDR3: CASSQVRGDPYEQYF. The CDR3 bases are TGCGCCAGCAGCCAAGTACGGGGGGACCCCTACGAGCAGTACTTC.

With regard to this clone: Additional DNA sequences in this sample encode the identical CDR3. This chain links TRBV5-1 with TRBJ2-3; TRBD2 might be the D (5 bases). With 5 bases removed from V and 0 bases from J, the gap between germline ends came to 10 bases. Germline lookup yields CDR1 SGHRS and CDR2 YFSETQ. This CDR3 contains 14 residues. The CDR3 nucleotides are TGCGCCAGCAGAAGAGGGTATAGCACAGATACGCAGTATTTT. It specifies CASRRGYSTDTQYF. Supplemented by reference TRBV5-1 and TRBJ2-3, the full variable domain reads KAGVTQTPRYLIKTRGQQVTLSCSPISGHRSVSWYQQTPGQGLQFLFEYFSETQRNKGNFPGRFSGRQFSNSRSEMNVSTLELGDSALYLCASRRGYSTDTQYFGPGTRLTVL.

The rearrangement uses TRBV27 and TRBJ2-5; D perhaps matches TRBD1 (7 bases). Deletions cut 5 bases from V and 7 bases from J, with 35 bases between. The CDR3 totals 20 residues. CDR1 is MNHEY, CDR2 SMNVEV, per germline (reference sequence). The CDR3 nucleotides are TGTGCCAGCAGTACTTACGACACGCCCGCCAGGGGGGTTTTGGGGGGGACCCAGTACTTC. Translation: CASSTYDTPARGVLGGTQYF.

The chain joins TRBV11-2 to TRBJ2-1, with TRBD2 matching 12 bases. Germline V CDR1 and CDR2: SGHAT, FQNNGV. The CDR3 is 17 residues long. V was pared by 5 bases and J by 5 bases, with 10 bases of the junction left unmatched. CDR3 amino acids: CASSTGTSGYRNNEQFF. The CDR3 DNA follows: TGTGCCAGCAGCACCGGGACTAGCGGGTACCGGAACAATGAGCAGTTCTTC.

V usage is TRBV11-2 and J usage is TRBJ2-5; D is ambiguous. This CDR3 comprises 13 residues. V lost 1 base, J lost 5 bases, and 8 bases lay in between. Per the germline V gene, CDR1 is SGHAT and CDR2 is FQNNGV. This chain's CDR3 is CASSLGLEETQYF. CDR3 DNA sequence: TGTGCCAGCAGCTTAGGGCTGGAGGAGACCCAGTACTTC.

The chain joins TRBV30 to TRBJ1-5; D is unresolved. Germline assignment: CDR1 GTSNPN and CDR2 SVGIG (reference sequence). V was shortened by 5 bases and J by 7 bases, with 15 bases between the two germline ends. This CDR3 has 13 residues. CDR3 amino acids: CAWGAAGGQPQHF. In nucleotides, the CDR3 is TGTGCCTGGGGCGCGGCAGGAGGGCAGCCCCAGCATTTT.

The J gene is TRBJ2-7, the V gene TRBV7-6; 10 bases line up with TRBD1. From germline, CDR1 is SGHVS and CDR2 FNYEAQ. The CDR3 is 15 amino acids. With V trimmed by 4 bases and J by 4 bases, 7 bases remained unmatched. The CDR3 spells CASSSRPGQGYEQYF. The CDR3 bases are TGTGCCAGCAGCTCCCGGCCGGGACAGGGGTACGAGCAGTACTTC.

In its sample, this clone was seen once. The chain couples TRBV4-1 to TRBJ2-7; D is uncertain. This CDR3 contains 13 residues. Trimming pared 2 bases from V and 5 bases from J, leaving 10 bases between. CDR1 and CDR2 from the germline V gene are MGHRA and YSYEKL. CDR3 sequence (DNA): TGCGCCAGCAGCCAATTAGCCCACCACGAGCAGTACTTC. It encodes CASSQLAHHEQYF.

V and J are TRBV5-1 and TRBJ1-1, with unresolved D. Germline V lookup: CDR1 SGHRS, CDR2 YFSETQ. The CDR3 contains 15 residues. The V end was cut by 2 bases, the J end by 5 bases, with 16 bases between. The CDR3, as DNA: TGCGCCAGCAGCTTTCTAACAGATCAGGAAACTGAAGCTTTCTTT. Encoded protein: CASSFLTDQETEAFF.

This sequence joins TRBV4-3 and TRBJ1-2, with 9 bases that match TRBD1. V dropped 1 base and J dropped 6; count of bases not matched to a gene: 9. CDR3 length: 16 residues. Per the germline V gene, CDR1 is LGHNA and CDR2 is YSLEER. CDR3: CASSQGARQGGNGYTF. The CDR3 DNA follows: TGCGCCAGCAGCCAAGGGGCCCGACAGGGGGGGAATGGCTACACCTTC.

V gene TRBV7-6 combines with J gene TRBJ2-7, with TRBD1 as a possible D gene (5 bases). Between the trimmed V and J ends, which lost 5 bases and 3 bases, there was a span of 17 bases. Germline loops: CDR1 SGHVS, CDR2 FNYEAQ. This CDR3 has 15 amino acids. The chain's CDR3 is CASSPGWGRDYEQYF. The CDR3 coding sequence is TGTGCCAGCAGCCCTGGGTGGGGCAGGGACTACGAGCAGTACTTC.

The chain employs TRBV6-1 and TRBJ1-5, with a tentative D call TRBD1 (5 bases). V was clipped by 3 bases and J by 3 bases, with 12 bases between them. The CDR3 is made up of 15 amino acids. Looked up from germline, CDR1 is MNHNS and CDR2 is SASEGT. CDR3: CASSESLGANQPQHF. Here the CDR3 DNA reads TGTGCCAGCAGTGAGTCGCTAGGGGCCAATCAGCCCCAGCATTTT.

This clone was recorded a few times. The genes are TRBV27 and TRBJ2-5; 8 bases line up with TRBD2. The CDR3 sequence is 21 residues long. After removal of 3 bases from V and 2 bases from J, the junction contained 23 bases not matched to a gene. Germline V CDR1 and CDR2: MNHEY, SMNVEV (reference sequence). The CDR3, as DNA: TGTGCCAGCAGTTTGCAGGGATTTCCTAGCGGGCGAAGGTCGGGACAAGAGACCCAGTACTTC. It translates to CASSLQGFPSGRRSGQETQYF.

This clone was seen more than once but under ten times. The CDR3 DNA is TGTGCCAGCAGTGTTTTGCGGGGGGCAGAGACCCAGTACTTC. Protein: CASSVLRGAETQYF. This rearrangement joins TRBV2 to TRBJ2-5; 8 positions match TRBD2. V was pared by 4 bases and J by 4 bases, with 5 bases of the junction left unmatched. There are 14 residues in the CDR3. Germline CDR1 and CDR2: SNHLY and FYNNEI.

The chain is built from TRBV28 and TRBJ2-1; tentatively, D is TRBD2 (5 bases). The germline CDR1 and CDR2 sequences are MDHEN and SYDVKM. Trimming pared 6 bases from V and 0 bases from J, leaving 12 bases between. CDR3 size: 15 residues. In DNA, the CDR3 is TGTGCCAGCAGCCGGAGCGGAAGCTCCTACAATGAGCAGTTCTTC. Its protein product is CASSRSGSSYNEQFF.

J is TRBJ2-7 and V is TRBV28; 8 bases map to TRBD1. CDR3 length: 16 residues. Germline V CDR1 and CDR2: MDHEN, SYDVKM. J gave up 4 bases and V 4 bases, and 12 bases lay outside the gene matches. CDR3 sequence reads: CASSSTGALPIYEQYF. CDR3 nucleotides: TGTGCCAGCAGTTCGACAGGGGCGCTCCCAATTTACGAGCAGTACTTC.

V gene TRBV6-5 combines with J gene TRBJ1-2; TRBD1 matches at 12 bases. With 6 bases clipped from V and 4 bases from J, the junction kept 6 bases outside the gene matches. The CDR3 contains 15 residues. The germline V gene has CDR1 MNHEY and CDR2 SVGAGI. In DNA form, the CDR3 reads TGTGCCAGCAGAACCGGGACAGGGGGCCTCTATGGCTACACCTTC. Encoded protein: CASRTGTGGLYGYTF.